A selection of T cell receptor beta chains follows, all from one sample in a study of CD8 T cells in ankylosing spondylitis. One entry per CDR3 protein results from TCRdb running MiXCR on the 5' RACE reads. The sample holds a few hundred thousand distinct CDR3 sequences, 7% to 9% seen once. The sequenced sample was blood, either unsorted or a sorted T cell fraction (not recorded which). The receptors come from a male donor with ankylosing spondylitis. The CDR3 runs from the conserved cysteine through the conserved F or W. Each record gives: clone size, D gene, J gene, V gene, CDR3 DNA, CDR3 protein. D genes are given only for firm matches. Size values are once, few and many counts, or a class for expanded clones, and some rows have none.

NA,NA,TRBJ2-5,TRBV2,TGTGCCAGCAGTGGGCTAGTGGGTTATCGAGAGACCCAGTACTTC,CASSGLVGYRETQYF
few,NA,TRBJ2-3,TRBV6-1,TGTGCCAGCAGTGAACTCAGGAAACCCACAGATACGCAGTATTTT,CASSELRKPTDTQYF
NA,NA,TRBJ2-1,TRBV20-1,TGCAGTACTAGAGGGGGGGGAAGTCGCTATGAGCAGTTCTTC,CSTRGGGSRYEQFF
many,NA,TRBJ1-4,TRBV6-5,TGTGCCAGCAGTTACTCGGTTTGGCGGGCTAATGAAAAACTGTTTTTT,CASSYSVWRANEKLFF
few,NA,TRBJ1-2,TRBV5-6,TGTGCCAGCAGCTTGGCCGGTACCAACTATGGCTACACCTTC,CASSLAGTNYGYTF
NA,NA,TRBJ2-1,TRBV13,TGTGCCAGCAGCTTAGCTCGGGAGAGTCCCTACAATGAGCAGTTCTTC,CASSLARESPYNEQFF
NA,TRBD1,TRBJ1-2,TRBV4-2,TGTGCCAGCAGCTTTATCGGGACAGACGAATTGGGCGATGGCTACACCTTC,CASSFIGTDELGDGYTF
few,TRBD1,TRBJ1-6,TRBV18,TGTGCCAGCTCACAAGGGACAGGGGGGAATTCACCCCTCCACTTT,CASSQGTGGNSPLHF
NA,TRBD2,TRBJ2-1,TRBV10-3,TGTGCCATCAATTGGAGCGGGAGGAGCTCCTACAATGAGCAGTTCTTC,CAINWSGRSSYNEQFF
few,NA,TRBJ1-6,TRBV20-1,TGCAGTGCTAGAGGAGGAGTGACGGAGTCTACCTATAATTCACCCCTCCACTTT,CSARGGVTESTYNSPLHF
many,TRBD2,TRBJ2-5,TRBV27,TGTGCCAGCAGGGGACTAGCGGGACTCGAGACCCAGTACTTC,CASRGLAGLETQYF
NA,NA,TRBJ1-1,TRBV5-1,TGCGCCAGCAGCTTGTTCGTAGACCCAACTGAAGCTTTCTTT,CASSLFVDPTEAFF
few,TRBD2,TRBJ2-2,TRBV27,TGTGCCAGCAGAATGCGGGGGGGGTTTACCGGGGAGCTGTTTTTT,CASRMRGGFTGELFF
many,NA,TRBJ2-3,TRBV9,TGTGCCAGCAGCGGAGATCTAAATACGCAGTATTTT,CASSGDLNTQYF
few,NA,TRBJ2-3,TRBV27,TGTGCCAGCACTAATCTACATACGCAGTATTTT,CASTNLHTQYF
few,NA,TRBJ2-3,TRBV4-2,TGTGCCAGCAGCCAAGAGAACGCAGAGCACACAGATACGCAGTATTTT,CASSQENAEHTDTQYF
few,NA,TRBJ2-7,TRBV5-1,TGCGCCAGCAGCCCCTTGACTAGTACGAACTCCTACGAGCAGTACTTC,CASSPLTSTNSYEQYF
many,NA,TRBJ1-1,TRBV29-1,TGCAGCTCGTCGATGAGCGGGAACACTGAAGCTTTCTTT,CSSSMSGNTEAFF
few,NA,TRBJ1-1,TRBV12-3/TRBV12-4,TGTGCCAGCAGTCTACCAGGGGCTGAAGCTTTCTTT,CASSLPGAEAFF
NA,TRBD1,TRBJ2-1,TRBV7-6,TGTGCCAGCAGCTTACCTCGACAGGGTGGATATGAGCAGTTCTTC,CASSLPRQGGYEQFF
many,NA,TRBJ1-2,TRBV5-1,TGCGCCAGCAGCTCGGACAGTCCGACCTATGGCTACACCTTC,CASSSDSPTYGYTF
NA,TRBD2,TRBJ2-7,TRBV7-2,TGTGCCAGCAGCCACCCTCGGACTAGCGGGAGGAGCGAGCAGTACTTC,CASSHPRTSGRSEQYF
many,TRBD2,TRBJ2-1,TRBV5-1,TGCGCCAGCAGCCGGGGACGACTAGCGGGAGAACTAAATGAGCAGTTCTTC,CASSRGRLAGELNEQFF
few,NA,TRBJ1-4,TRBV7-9,TGTGCCGGCAACCGGGATCTTGATGAAAAACTGTTTTTT,CAGNRDLDEKLFF
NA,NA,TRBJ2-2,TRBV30,TGTGCCTGGAACAGGGTCACCGGGGAGCTGTTTTTT,CAWNRVTGELFF
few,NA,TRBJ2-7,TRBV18,TGTGCCAGCTCACCACCGAGGATTTACGGAGTGGACGAGCAGTACTTC,CASSPPRIYGVDEQYF
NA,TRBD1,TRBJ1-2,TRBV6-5,TGTGCCAGCACCAGGGGGCGGGGTGGCTACACCTTC,CASTRGRGGYTF
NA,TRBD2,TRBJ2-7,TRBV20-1,TGCAGTGCTTTGCTAGCGGGAATCTACGAGCAGTACTTC,CSALLAGIYEQYF
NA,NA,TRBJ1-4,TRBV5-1,TGCGCCAGCAGCAGAAACCGGGCAGGGGAAAAACTGTTTTTT,CASSRNRAGEKLFF
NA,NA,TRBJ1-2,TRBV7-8,TGTGCCAGCAGCTTGGTTCAGGCGGGCTATGGCTACACCTTC,CASSLVQAGYGYTF
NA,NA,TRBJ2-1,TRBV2,TGTGCCAGCACCCGCAGGGCGGGTCGATTCTTC,CASTRRAGRFF
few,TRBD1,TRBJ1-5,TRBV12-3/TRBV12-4,TGTGCCAGCAGTTTAGACAGGGGGCGCATGGCCACTCAGCCCCAGCATTTT,CASSLDRGRMATQPQHF
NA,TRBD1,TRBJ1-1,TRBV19,TGTGCCAGTAGCGGGACAGGGATGAACACTGAAGCTTTCTTT,CASSGTGMNTEAFF
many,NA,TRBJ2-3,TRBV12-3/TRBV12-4,TGTGCCAGCCGACTAGGGGGCACAGATACGCAGTATTTT,CASRLGGTDTQYF
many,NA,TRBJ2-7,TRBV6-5,TGTGCCAGCAGTTACGGCCAGTACAGGGCCTACGAGCAGTACTTC,CASSYGQYRAYEQYF
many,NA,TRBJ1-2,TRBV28,TGTGCCAGCATTCACCGGACCTTTAACTATGGCTACACCTTC,CASIHRTFNYGYTF
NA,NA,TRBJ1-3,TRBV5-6,TGTGCCAGCAGCTTGGCCGGGGGGTTCTCTGGAAACACCATATATTTT,CASSLAGGFSGNTIYF
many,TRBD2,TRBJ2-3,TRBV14,TGTGCCAGCAGCCCGAAATCAAGCGGGAGGGCAGATACGCAGTATTTT,CASSPKSSGRADTQYF
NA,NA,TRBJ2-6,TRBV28,TGTGCCAGCAGTTTCTGGGACTCTGGGGCCAACGTCCTGACTTTC,CASSFWDSGANVLTF
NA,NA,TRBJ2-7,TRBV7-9,TGTGCCAGCAGCAGTGGGCGTACGACCTACGAGCAGTACTTC,CASSSGRTTYEQYF
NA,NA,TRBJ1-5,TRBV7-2,TGTGCCAGCAGCGGCACAGGGTTGGACAATCAGCCCCAGCATTTT,CASSGTGLDNQPQHF
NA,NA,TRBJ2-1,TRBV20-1,TGCAGTGCTAGAGATCCCCAACGGGGCACCCTCAATGAGCAGTTCTTC,CSARDPQRGTLNEQFF
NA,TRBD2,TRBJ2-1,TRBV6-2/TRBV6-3,TGTGCCAGCAGTTACTTGGCGGGGGCCTACAATGAGCAGTTCTTC,CASSYLAGAYNEQFF
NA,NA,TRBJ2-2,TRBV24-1,TGTGCCACCAGTTCCCCGGACCCCGGGGAGCTGTTTTTT,CATSSPDPGELFF
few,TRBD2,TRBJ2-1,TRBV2,TGTGCCAGATCCCCTAGCGGGGGGGACTCCTACAATGAGCAGTTCTTC,CARSPSGGDSYNEQFF
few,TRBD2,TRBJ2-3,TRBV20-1,TGCGGACCAACCCCACTAGCGGGTGCGACAGATACGCAGTATTTT,CGPTPLAGATDTQYF
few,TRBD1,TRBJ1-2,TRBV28,TGTGCCAGCAGTTCCTCCTGGCCGGGACAGGGGAGGTGGGGCTACACCTTC,CASSSSWPGQGRWGYTF
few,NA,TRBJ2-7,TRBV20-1,TGCAGTGCTAGAGCTTTGGAGACAAATTCCTACGAGCAGTACTTC,CSARALETNSYEQYF
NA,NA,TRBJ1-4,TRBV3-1,TGTGCCAGCAGTCGAGGGCCCACAGGGACGACGGAAAAACTGTTTTTT,CASSRGPTGTTEKLFF
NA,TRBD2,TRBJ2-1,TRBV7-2,TGTGCCAGCAGCTTACGTAGCGGGACTTTCTACAATGAGCAGTTCTTC,CASSLRSGTFYNEQFF
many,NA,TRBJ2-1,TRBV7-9,TGTGCCAGCAGTTCGACCGGGACCGACAATGAGCAGTTCTTC,CASSSTGTDNEQFF
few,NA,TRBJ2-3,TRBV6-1,TGTGCCAGCAGGATGGGGTCTATGCTTAGCACAGATACGCAGTATTTT,CASRMGSMLSTDTQYF
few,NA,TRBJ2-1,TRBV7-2,TGTGCCAGCAGCTCTAGTGCATTTGAGCAGTTCTTC,CASSSSAFEQFF
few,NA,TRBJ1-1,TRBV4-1,TGCGCCAGCAGCCATTGGACAAGCATGAACACTGAAGCTTTTTTT,CASSHWTSMNTEAFF